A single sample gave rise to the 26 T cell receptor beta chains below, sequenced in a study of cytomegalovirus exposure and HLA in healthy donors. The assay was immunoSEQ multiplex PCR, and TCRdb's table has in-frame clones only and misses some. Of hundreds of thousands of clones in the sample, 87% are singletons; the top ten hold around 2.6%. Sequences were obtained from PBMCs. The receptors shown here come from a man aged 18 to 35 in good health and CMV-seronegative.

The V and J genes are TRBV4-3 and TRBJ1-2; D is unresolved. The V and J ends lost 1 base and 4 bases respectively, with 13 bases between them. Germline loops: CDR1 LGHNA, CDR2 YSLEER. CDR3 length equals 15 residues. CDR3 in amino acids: CASSQGLAAGYGYTF. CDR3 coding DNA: TGCGCCAGCAGCCAAGGTCTGGCGGCCGGCTATGGCTACACCTTC.

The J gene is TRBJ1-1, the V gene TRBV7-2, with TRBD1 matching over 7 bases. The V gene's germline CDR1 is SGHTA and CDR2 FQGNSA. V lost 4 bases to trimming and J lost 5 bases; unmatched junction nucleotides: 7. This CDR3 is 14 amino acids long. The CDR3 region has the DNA TGTGCCAGCAGCTCGCAGTACAGGGGAACTGAAGCTTTCTTT. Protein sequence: CASSSQYRGTEAFF. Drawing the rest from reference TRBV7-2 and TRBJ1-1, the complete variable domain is GAGVSQSPSNKVTEKGKDVELRCDPISGHTALYWYRQSLGQGLEFLIYFQGNSAPDKSGLPSDRFSAERTGGSVSTLTIQRTQQEDSAVYLCASSSQYRGTEAFFGQGTRLTVV.

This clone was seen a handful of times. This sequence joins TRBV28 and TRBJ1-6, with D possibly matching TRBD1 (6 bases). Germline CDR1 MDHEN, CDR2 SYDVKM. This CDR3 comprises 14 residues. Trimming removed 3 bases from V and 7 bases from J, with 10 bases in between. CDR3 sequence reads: CASSLGHANSPLHF. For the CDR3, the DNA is TGTGCCAGCAGTTTGGGACACGCGAATTCACCCCTCCACTTT.

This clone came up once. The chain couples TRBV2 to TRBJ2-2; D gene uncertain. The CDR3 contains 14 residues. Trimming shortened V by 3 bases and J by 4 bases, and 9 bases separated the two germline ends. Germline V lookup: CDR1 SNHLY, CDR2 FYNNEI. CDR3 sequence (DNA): TGTGCCAGCAGTGACCCCCCAGTCACCGGGGAGCTGTTTTTT. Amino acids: CASSDPPVTGELFF.

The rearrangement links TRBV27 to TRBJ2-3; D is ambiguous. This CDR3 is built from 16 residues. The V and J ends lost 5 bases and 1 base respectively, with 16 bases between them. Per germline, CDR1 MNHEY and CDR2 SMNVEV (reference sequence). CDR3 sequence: CASSLQIDLGTDTQYF. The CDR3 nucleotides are TGTGCCAGCAGTCTGCAGATAGACCTAGGCACAGATACGCAGTATTTT.

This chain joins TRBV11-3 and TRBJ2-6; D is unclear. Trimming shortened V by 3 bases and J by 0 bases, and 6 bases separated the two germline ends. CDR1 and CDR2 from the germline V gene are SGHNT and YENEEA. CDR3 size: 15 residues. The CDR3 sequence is CASSFGNSGANVLTF. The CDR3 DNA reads TGTGCCAGCAGCTTCGGTAACTCTGGGGCCAACGTCCTGACTTTC.

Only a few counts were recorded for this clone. For the CDR3, the DNA is TGTGCCAGCAGCCCTGGTTGGGCATCACCGGATGGCTACACCTTC. It codes for CASSPGWASPDGYTF. This rearrangement joins TRBV7-2 to TRBJ1-2, with D unclear. CDR1 and CDR2 (germline): SGHTA, FQGNSA. V gave up 5 bases and J gave up 6 bases, with 19 bases separating them. The CDR3 has 15 residues.

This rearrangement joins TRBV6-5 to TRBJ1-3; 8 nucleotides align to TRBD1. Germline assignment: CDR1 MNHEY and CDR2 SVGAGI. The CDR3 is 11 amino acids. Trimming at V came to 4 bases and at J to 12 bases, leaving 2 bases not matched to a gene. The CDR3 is CASSSGTGIYF. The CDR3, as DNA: TGTGCCAGCAGTTCCGGGACAGGCATATATTTT.

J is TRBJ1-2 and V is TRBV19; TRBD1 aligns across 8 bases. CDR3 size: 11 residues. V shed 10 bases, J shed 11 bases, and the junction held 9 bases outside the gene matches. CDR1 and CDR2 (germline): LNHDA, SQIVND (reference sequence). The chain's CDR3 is CATRTGSSYTF. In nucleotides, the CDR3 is TGTGCCACCAGGACAGGGTCATCTTACACCTTC.

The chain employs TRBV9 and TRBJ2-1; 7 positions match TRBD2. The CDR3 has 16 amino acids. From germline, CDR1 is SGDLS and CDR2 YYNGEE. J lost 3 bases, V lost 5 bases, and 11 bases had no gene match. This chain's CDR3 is CASSLSRDYIYNEQFF. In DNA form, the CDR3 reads TGTGCCAGCAGTCTCTCCAGGGACTATATCTACAATGAGCAGTTCTTC.

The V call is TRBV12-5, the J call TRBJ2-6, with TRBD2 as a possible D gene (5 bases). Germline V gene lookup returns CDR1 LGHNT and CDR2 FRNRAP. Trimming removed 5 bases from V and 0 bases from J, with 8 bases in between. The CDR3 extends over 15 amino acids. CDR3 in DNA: TGTGCTAGTGGTCCGGGGAGCTCTGGGGCCAACGTCCTGACTTTC. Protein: CASGPGSSGANVLTF.

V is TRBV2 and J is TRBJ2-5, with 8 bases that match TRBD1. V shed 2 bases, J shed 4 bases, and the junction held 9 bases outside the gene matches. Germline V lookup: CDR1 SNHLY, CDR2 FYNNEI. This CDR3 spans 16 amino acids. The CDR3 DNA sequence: TGTGCCAGCAGTGAAAACGGACAGGGAATGGGAGAGACCCAGTACTTC. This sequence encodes CASSENGQGMGETQYF.

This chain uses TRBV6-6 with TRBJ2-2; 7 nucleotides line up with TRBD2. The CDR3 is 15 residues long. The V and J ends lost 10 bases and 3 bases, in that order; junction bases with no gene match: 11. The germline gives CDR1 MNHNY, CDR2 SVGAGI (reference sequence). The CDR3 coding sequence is TGTGCCACCACCCATCAGCGGGGTGACACCGGGGAGCTGTTTTTT. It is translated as CATTHQRGDTGELFF.

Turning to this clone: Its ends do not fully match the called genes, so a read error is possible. This CDR3 reads CATSSGGRRETQYF. The CDR3 DNA reads TGTGCCACCAGTAGCGGGGGCCGGCGAGAGACCCAGTACTTC. The V call is TRBV28, the J call TRBJ2-5, with 9 positions matching TRBD2. CDR1 and CDR2 from the germline V gene are MDHEN and SYDVKM. The CDR3 covers 14 residues.

The CDR3: CASRLTGSPEAFF. CDR3 coding DNA: TGTGCCAGCAGACTGACAGGGTCCCCTGAAGCTTTCTTT. The V and J genes are TRBV28 and TRBJ1-1; 7 nucleotides match TRBD1. The germline V gene encodes CDR1 MDHEN and CDR2 SYDVKM. V lost 6 bases to trimming and J lost 6 bases; unmatched junction nucleotides: 7. The CDR3 consists of 13 residues.

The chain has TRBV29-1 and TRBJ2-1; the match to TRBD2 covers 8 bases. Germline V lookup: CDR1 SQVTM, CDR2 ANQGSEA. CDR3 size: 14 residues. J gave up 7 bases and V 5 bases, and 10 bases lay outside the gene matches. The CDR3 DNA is TGCAGCGTTCGGCTAGCGGGTGGGTGGAATGAGCAGTTCTTC. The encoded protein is CSVRLAGGWNEQFF.

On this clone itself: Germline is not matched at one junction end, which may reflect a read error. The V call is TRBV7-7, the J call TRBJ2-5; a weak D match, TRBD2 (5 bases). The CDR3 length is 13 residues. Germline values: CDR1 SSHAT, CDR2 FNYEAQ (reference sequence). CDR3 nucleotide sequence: TGTGCTAGCAGCTTGTCAACGAGGGCGCCGCAGTACTTC. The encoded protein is CASSLSTRAPQYF.

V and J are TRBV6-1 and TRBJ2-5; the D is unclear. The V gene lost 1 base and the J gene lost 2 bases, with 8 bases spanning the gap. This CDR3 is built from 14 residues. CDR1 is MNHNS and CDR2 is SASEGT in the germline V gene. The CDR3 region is CASSEDIFQETQYF. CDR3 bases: TGTGCCAGCAGTGAAGATATATTTCAAGAGACCCAGTACTTC.

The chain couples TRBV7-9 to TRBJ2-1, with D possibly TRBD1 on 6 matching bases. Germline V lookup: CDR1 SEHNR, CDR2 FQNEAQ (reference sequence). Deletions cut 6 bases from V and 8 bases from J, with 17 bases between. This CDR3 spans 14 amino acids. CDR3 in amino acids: CASRHPQGTDEQFF. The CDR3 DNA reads TGTGCCAGCAGGCATCCACAGGGTACGGATGAGCAGTTCTTC.

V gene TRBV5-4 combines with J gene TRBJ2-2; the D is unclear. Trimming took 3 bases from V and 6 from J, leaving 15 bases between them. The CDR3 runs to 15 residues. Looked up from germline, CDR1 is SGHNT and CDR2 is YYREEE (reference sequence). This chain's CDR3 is CASSSRNFNPGELFF. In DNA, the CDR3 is TGTGCCAGCAGCTCGCGAAATTTCAACCCCGGGGAGCTGTTTTTT.

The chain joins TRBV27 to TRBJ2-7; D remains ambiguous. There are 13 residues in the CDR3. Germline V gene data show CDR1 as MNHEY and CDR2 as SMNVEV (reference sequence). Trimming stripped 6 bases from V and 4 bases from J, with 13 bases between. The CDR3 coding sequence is TGTGCCAGCAGCCCCAAGGTCGGGTACGAGCAGTACTTC. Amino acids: CASSPKVGYEQYF.

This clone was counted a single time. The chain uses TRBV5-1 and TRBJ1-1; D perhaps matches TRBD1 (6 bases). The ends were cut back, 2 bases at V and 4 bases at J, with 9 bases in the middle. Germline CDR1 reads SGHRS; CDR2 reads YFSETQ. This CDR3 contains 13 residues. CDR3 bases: TGCGCCAGCAGCTTTACAGGGCGCACTGAAGCTTTCTTT. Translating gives CASSFTGRTEAFF.

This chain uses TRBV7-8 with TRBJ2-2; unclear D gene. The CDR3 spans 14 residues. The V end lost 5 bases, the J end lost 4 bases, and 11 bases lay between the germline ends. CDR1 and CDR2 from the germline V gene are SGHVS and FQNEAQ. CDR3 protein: CASSPTSATGELFF. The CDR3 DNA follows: TGTGCCAGCAGCCCTACCAGCGCCACCGGGGAGCTGTTTTTT.

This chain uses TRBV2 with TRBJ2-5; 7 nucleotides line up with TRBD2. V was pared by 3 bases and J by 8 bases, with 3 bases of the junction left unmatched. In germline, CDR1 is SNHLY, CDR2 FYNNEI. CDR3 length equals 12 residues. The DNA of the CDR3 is TGTGCCAGCAGTGATCCGGGGGGAACCCAGTACTTC. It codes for CASSDPGGTQYF.

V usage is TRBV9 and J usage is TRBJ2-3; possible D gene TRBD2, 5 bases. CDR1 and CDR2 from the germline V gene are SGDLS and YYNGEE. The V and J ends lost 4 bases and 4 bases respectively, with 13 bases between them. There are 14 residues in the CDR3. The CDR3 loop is CASSTRLTSDTQYF. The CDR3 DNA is TGTGCCAGCAGCACACGACTAACCTCAGATACGCAGTATTTT. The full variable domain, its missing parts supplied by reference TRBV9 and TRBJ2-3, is DSGVTQTPKHLITATGQRVTLRCSPRSGDLSVYWYQQSLDQGLQFLIQYYNGEERAKGNILERFSAQQFPDLHSELNLSSLELGDSALYFCASSTRLTSDTQYFGPGTRLTVL.

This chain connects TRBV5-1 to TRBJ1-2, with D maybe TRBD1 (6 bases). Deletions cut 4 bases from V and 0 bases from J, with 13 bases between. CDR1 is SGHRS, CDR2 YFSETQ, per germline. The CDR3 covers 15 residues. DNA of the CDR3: TGCGCCAGCAGCCAGGGACATCCCACTAACTATGGCTACACCTTC. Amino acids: CASSQGHPTNYGYTF. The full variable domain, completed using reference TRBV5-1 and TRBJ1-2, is KAGVTQTPRYLIKTRGQQVTLSCSPISGHRSVSWYQQTPGQGLQFLFEYFSETQRNKGNFPGRFSGRQFSNSRSEMNVSTLELGDSALYLCASSQGHPTNYGYTFGSGTRLTVV.